This TCR beta chain was identified during a study of blood T cell repertoires in COVID-19. Data came from immunoSEQ multiplex PCR; TCRdb stores just in-frame clones and leaves some out. The table has some 260,000 clones, more than 65% seen once; the top ten hold around 2.9%. The CDR3 length is 16 residues. The V gene end was trimmed by 3 bases and the J gene end by 5 bases; junction bases not matched to a gene: 13. The germline V gene encodes CDR1 LGHDT and CDR2 YNNKEL (reference sequence). This sequence joins TRBV3-1 (or the pseudogene TRBV3-2) and TRBJ2-7, with 7 positions matching TRBD2. The source of this sequence is a woman aged 18-29 years with acute or convalescent COVID-19. Material for sequencing was peripheral blood. The CDR3 here is CASSQNALALSDEQYF. The CDR3 DNA is TGTGCCAGCAGCCAGAACGCACTAGCGTTATCCGACGAGCAGTACTTC.